A selection of T cell receptor beta chains follows, all from one sample in a study of T-cell reconstitution after alpha-beta-depleted transplantation in children. Each CDR3 protein is one row after TCRdb ran MiXCR on the PCR reads. Of about 350,000 distinct CDR3 sequences in the sample, about a sixth are singletons; the top ten hold roughly 40%. The sample was PBMCs, mostly from graft donor cells, taken 360 days after TCRalphabeta/CD19-depleted stem cell transplant. These receptors were taken from a male patient under 10 years old who had a stem cell transplant for acute lymphoblastic leukemia, so the T cells may come from the graft donor. Each CDR3 is given with its conserved first and last residue. A D gene is named only where the DNA matches it firmly. Expanded clones get a size class; other rows say once, few or many, or leave the size out.

TRBJ2-7 | TRBD1 | few | TRBV5-1 | TGCGCCAGCAGCCCGGGACAGGGTAGCGACGAGCAGTACTTC | CASSPGQGSDEQYF
TRBJ1-1 | NA | NA | TRBV9 | TGTGCCAGCAGCGGAGAAGGGGGGGGGAACACTGAAGCTTTCTTT | CASSGEGGGNTEAFF
TRBJ2-5 | NA | few | TRBV29-1 | TGCAGCGTTGGTGGAGAGACCCAGTACTTC | CSVGGETQYF
TRBJ1-5 | NA | few | TRBV28 | TGTGCCAGCAGTCCCCCGAGACAGCCCCAGCATTTT | CASSPPRQPQHF
TRBJ2-5 | NA | few | TRBV28 | TGTGCCAGCAGTTTAGGCAGGGAAGAGACCCAGTACTTC | CASSLGREETQYF
TRBJ2-7 | TRBD2 | NA | TRBV27 | TGTGCCACGGGGACGGGAGGCTCCTACGAGCAGTACTTC | CATGTGGSYEQYF
TRBJ1-5 | NA | few | TRBV4-3 | TGCGCCAGCAGCCAGGGGTCCAGTGTTCAGCCCCAGCATTTT | CASSQGSSVQPQHF
TRBJ1-1 | TRBD1 | many | TRBV29-1 | TGCAGCGTGTCCAGGGACAGGGTTGCTGAAGCTTTCTTT | CSVSRDRVAEAFF
TRBJ1-3 | NA | few | TRBV29-1 | TGCAGCGTACAGGGCGGCGAGAACACCATATATTTT | CSVQGGENTIYF
TRBJ2-5 | NA | NA | TRBV5-8 | TGTGCCAGCAGCTTGGGGTGGGGGCATCAGGAGACCCAGTACTTC | CASSLGWGHQETQYF
TRBJ2-1 | TRBD1 | few | TRBV7-2 | TGTGCCAGCAGCTCGGGACAGTCCAATGAGCAGTTCTTC | CASSSGQSNEQFF
TRBJ1-2 | NA | NA | TRBV6-1 | TGTGCCAGCAGCCCCCGGGTCTCGTATGGCTACACCTTC | CASSPRVSYGYTF
TRBJ2-1 | NA | few | TRBV27 | TGTGCCAGCAGTTTCGGGAGAAATGAGCAGTTCTTC | CASSFGRNEQFF
TRBJ2-5 | NA | many | TRBV5-6 | TGTGCCAGCAGCTTCTTATTGCGGGCCTCATACCAAGAGACCCAGTACTTC | CASSFLLRASYQETQYF
TRBJ2-1 | NA | NA | TRBV20-1 | TGCAGTGAAGGGGGTGCGGGACTCTCCTACAATGAGCAGTTCTTC | CSEGGAGLSYNEQFF
TRBJ2-6 | NA | many | TRBV4-2 | TGTGCCAGCAGCCCTGTTGACTCTGGGGCCAACGTCCTGACTTTC | CASSPVDSGANVLTF
TRBJ2-7 | TRBD1 | NA | TRBV28 | TGTGCCAGCAAGCCGGGACAGCTCTCCTACGAGCAGTACTTC | CASKPGQLSYEQYF
TRBJ2-1 | NA | few | TRBV18 | TGTGCCAGCTCACCACCTCGGACCAAGGGTACCCTCTACAATGAGCAGTTCTTC | CASSPPRTKGTLYNEQFF